The clone carrying this TCR beta chain was counted at least ten times. These data come from a study of regulatory T cells in long-lasting Graves disease. Time point defined: newly diagnosed GD, antithyroid drugs for less than 3 months. From PBMCs, RNA was extracted and then used to make the TCR library. The CDR3 consists of 13 residues. Trimming shortened V by 8 bases and J by 8 bases, and 16 bases separated the two germline ends. Germline-derived CDR1 and CDR2 are MNHEY and SMNVEV (reference sequence). The TCR beta library used iRepertoire HTBI primers with Arm-PCR amplification of CDR3. TCRdb processed the multiplex PCR reads anew with MiXCR; each CDR3 protein has one entry. The sample includes some 450,000 distinct CDR3 sequences, roughly 15% of them seen just once. These data also formed part of another study, on T cells in Graves' hyperthyroidism and ophthalmopathy.

The chain combines TRBV27 with TRBJ2-1; D gene uncertain. The sequences come from peripheral blood mononuclear cells (PBMCs), collected at new diagnosis, from a patient treated with antithyroid drugs. The sequence came from a woman between 25 and 40 years old with Graves disease. Written as DNA, the CDR3 is TGTGCCAGCCGGAATCCCCCTATGGATGAGCAGTTCTTC. Residues: CASRNPPMDEQFF.